The sequence of this TCR beta chain was determined in a study of T cell responses to AZD1222 COVID-19 vaccine. The table came from immunoSEQ multiplex PCR; TCRdb's copy has only in-frame clones and leaves some out. The sample shows roughly 67,000 clones, roughly nine tenths of them seen only once. The germline CDR1 and CDR2 sequences are SGHRS and YFSETQ. V shed 2 bases, J shed 12 bases, and the junction held 9 bases outside the gene matches. This CDR3 region has 15 residues. This receptor was taken from an adult who received the AZD1222 COVID-19 vaccine. The chain has TRBV5-1 and TRBJ2-1; TRBD2 matches 12 bases. The sequenced sample was peripheral blood, obtained 28 days after the second AZD1222 dose. CDR3 in amino acids: CASSFPGTSGRRQFF. CDR3 sequence (DNA): TGCGCCAGCAGCTTTCCCGGGACTAGCGGGCGTCGGCAGTTCTTC. Full variable domain (remainder filled in from reference TRBV5-1 and TRBJ2-1): KAGVTQTPRYLIKTRGQQVTLSCSPISGHRSVSWYQQTPGQGLQFLFEYFSETQRNKGNFPGRFSGRQFSNSRSEMNVSTLELGDSALYLCASSFPGTSGRRQFFGPGTRLTVL.